These T cell receptor beta chains were read from a single sample in a study of T cells of healthy individuals. TCRdb processed the 5' RACE reads anew with MiXCR; each CDR3 protein has one entry. In the table there are about 82,000 distinct CDR3 sequences, 4% to 5.5% of which are singletons. These receptors were taken from a female donor in good health. CDR3s include the opening cysteine and the closing phenylalanine or tryptophan. A D gene is named only where the DNA matches it firmly. Clone sizes are given selectively: once, few, many, or a class where the clone is expanded.

V gene	D gene	clone size	J gene	CDR3 protein	CDR3 DNA
TRBV29-1	-	many	TRBJ2-6	CSVVTVDGWVQGFSGANVLTF	TGCAGCGTTGTTACTGTGGACGGATGGGTCCAGGGATTCTCTGGGGCCAACGTCCTGACTTTC
TRBV10-3	-	many	TRBJ2-3	CAISDSGRGLTDTQYF	TGTGCCATCAGTGACAGCGGGCGGGGCCTCACAGATACGCAGTATTTT
TRBV7-8	-	few	TRBJ1-2	CASSLVRTDYGYTF	TGTGCCAGCAGCTTAGTAAGGACCGATTATGGCTACACCTTC
TRBV6-5	-	-	TRBJ1-2	CASSYGHGGRYTF	TGTGCCAGCAGTTACGGTCACGGGGGCCGCTACACCTTC
TRBV7-8	TRBD2	few	TRBJ2-1	CASSSRASGELRQFF	TGTGCCAGCAGCTCCCGGGCTAGCGGGGAGCTTAGGCAGTTCTTC
TRBV20-1	-	few	TRBJ2-7	CSARTVESSYEQYF	TGCAGTGCTCGGACTGTCGAAAGCTCCTACGAGCAGTACTTC
TRBV5-6	-	many	TRBJ2-3	CASSLGQGGADTQYF	TGTGCCAGCAGCTTGGGGCAGGGGGGTGCAGATACGCAGTATTTT
TRBV7-6	TRBD1	few	TRBJ2-3	CASSLGGQGPDTQYF	TGTGCCAGCAGCTTAGGGGGACAGGGCCCAGATACGCAGTATTTT
TRBV4-2	TRBD2	many	TRBJ2-1	CASSEGLDLYNEQFF	TGTGCCAGCAGCGAAGGACTAGACCTTTACAATGAGCAGTTCTTC
TRBV18	TRBD1	many	TRBJ1-1	CASSPPLGTGGAEAFF	TGTGCCAGCTCACCCCCACTGGGGACAGGGGGCGCGGAAGCTTTCTTT
TRBV27	-	many	TRBJ2-1	CASSSGRASYNEQFF	TGTGCCAGCAGTTCGGGCAGGGCGTCCTACAATGAGCAGTTCTTC
TRBV7-9	-	many	TRBJ2-7	CASSSYDYEQYF	TGTGCCAGCAGCTCCTATGACTACGAGCAGTACTTC
TRBV5-6	-	many	TRBJ1-2	CASSLKGSNYGYTF	TGTGCCAGCAGCTTGAAGGGGAGTAACTATGGCTACACCTTC
TRBV18	-	few	TRBJ1-5	CASSPGMGANQPQHF	TGTGCCAGCTCACCAGGGATGGGGGCCAATCAGCCCCAGCATTTT
TRBV30	-	few	TRBJ1-6	CAWSLGVGNSPLHF	TGTGCCTGGAGTCTAGGGGTGGGTAATTCACCCCTCCACTTT
TRBV5-1	TRBD1	-	TRBJ1-1	CASSLVSGGSKDTEAFF	TGCGCCAGCAGCTTGGTGTCAGGGGGCTCTAAGGACACTGAAGCTTTCTTT
TRBV7-6	TRBD1	-	TRBJ2-5	CASSLGGGLQETQYF	TGTGCCAGCAGCTTAGGAGGGGGCCTACAAGAGACCCAGTACTTC
TRBV6-5	-	many	TRBJ1-4	CASSYSIATSEKLFF	TGTGCCAGCAGTTACTCGATTGCGACGAGTGAAAAACTGTTTTTT
TRBV24-1	TRBD1	many	TRBJ2-2	CATSDFAGTGNTGELFF	TGTGCCACCAGTGATTTCGCCGGGACAGGGAATACCGGGGAGCTGTTTTTT
TRBV19	TRBD1	few	TRBJ2-7	CASSSRGLYEQYF	TGTGCCAGTAGTAGCAGGGGGCTCTACGAGCAGTACTTC
TRBV7-3	-	-	TRBJ1-1	CASSLAKNTEAFF	TGTGCCAGCAGCCTCGCCAAGAACACTGAAGCTTTCTTT
TRBV19	-	few	TRBJ1-6	CASEREAGPASPLHF	TGTGCCAGTGAAAGAGAAGCAGGGCCGGCATCACCCCTCCACTTT
TRBV2	-	few	TRBJ2-5	CASSEGQGKETQYF	TGTGCCAGCAGTGAGGGGCAGGGAAAAGAGACCCAGTACTTC
TRBV4-1	-	few	TRBJ1-3	CASSQDLTTSGNTIYF	TGCGCCAGCAGCCAAGATCTTACAACCTCTGGAAACACCATATATTTT
TRBV4-3	-	many	TRBJ1-1	CASSVGTGMNTEAFF	TGCGCCAGCAGCGTGGGTACAGGGATGAACACTGAAGCTTTCTTT
TRBV3-1	-	many	TRBJ2-7	CASSQAVTTYEQYF	TGTGCCAGCAGCCAAGCAGTTACTACCTACGAGCAGTACTTC
TRBV10-3	-	many	TRBJ2-1	CAISYTSYNEQFF	TGTGCCATCAGCTATACATCCTACAATGAGCAGTTCTTC
TRBV6-6	TRBD1	many	TRBJ1-6	CASSYGGQGDSPLHF	TGTGCCAGCAGTTACGGGGGACAGGGGGATTCACCCCTCCACTTT
TRBV3-1	TRBD2	many	TRBJ2-7	CASRASGEQYF	TGTGCCAGCAGAGCTAGCGGCGAGCAGTACTTC
TRBV6-5	TRBD1	many	TRBJ2-3	CASSPTGTEADTQYF	TGTGCCAGCAGTCCCACCGGGACAGAGGCAGATACGCAGTATTTT
TRBV20-1	-	many	TRBJ2-3	CSVQDGPDTQYF	TGCAGTGTCCAGGACGGACCAGATACGCAGTATTTT
TRBV4-1	-	many	TRBJ2-1	CASSQDTQGPSEQFF	TGCGCCAGCAGCCAAGATACCCAAGGCCCATCGGAGCAGTTCTTC
TRBV7-6	-	few	TRBJ1-1	CASSPPRGRGVAEAFF	TGTGCCAGCAGCCCCCCAAGGGGCAGGGGAGTCGCTGAAGCTTTCTTT
TRBV6-2/TRBV6-3	TRBD1	many	TRBJ1-5	CASHRGLSQPQHF	TGTGCCAGCCACAGGGGGCTGAGTCAGCCCCAGCATTTT
TRBV21-1	-	many	TRBJ2-7	CASGGSPDEQYF	TGTGCCAGCGGGGGGTCCCCGGACGAGCAGTACTTC
TRBV4-1	-	many	TRBJ1-4	CASSQTEVPTNEKLFF	TGCGCCAGCAGCCAGACGGAGGTCCCCACTAATGAAAAACTGTTTTTT
TRBV5-1	TRBD1	-	TRBJ2-1	CASRKTGGVKVNEQFF	TGCGCCAGCAGGAAAACAGGGGGTGTTAAGGTCAATGAGCAGTTCTTC
TRBV24-1	-	many	TRBJ2-3	CATSVQDTQYF	TGTGCCACCAGTGTTCAAGATACGCAGTATTTT
TRBV2	-	-	TRBJ2-7	CASSDLRARQDEQYF	TGTGCCAGCAGCGATCTTCGGGCCCGCCAGGACGAGCAGTACTTC
TRBV4-1	-	many	TRBJ1-3	CASSPTSGNTIYF	TGCGCCAGCAGCCCGACTTCTGGAAACACCATATATTTT
TRBV20-1	-	few	TRBJ2-4	CSARDLSYIQYF	TGCAGTGCTAGAGATTTGTCCTACATTCAGTACTTC
TRBV28	-	many	TRBJ2-3	CASSSRDSGTDTQYF	TGTGCCAGCAGCAGCCGGGACTCCGGCACAGATACGCAGTATTTT
TRBV5-4	TRBD1	few	TRBJ2-7	CASSLAGTGDYEQYF	TGTGCCAGCAGCTTGGCAGGGACAGGGGACTACGAGCAGTACTTC
TRBV28	TRBD1	few	TRBJ1-1	CASSLYRGRTEAFF	TGTGCCAGCAGTTTATACAGGGGGCGAACTGAAGCTTTCTTT
TRBV12-3/TRBV12-4	-	-	TRBJ1-5	CASSKTSGTTDTQHF	TGTGCCAGCAGTAAAACTAGCGGCACGACAGATACGCAGCATTTT
TRBV5-1	-	many	TRBJ1-4	CASSEAVNEKLFF	TGCGCCAGCAGTGAGGCAGTTAATGAAAAACTGTTTTTT
TRBV18	TRBD2	many	TRBJ2-1	CASSPREVSSYNEQFF	TGTGCCAGCTCACCCCGGGAGGTAAGCTCCTACAATGAGCAGTTCTTC